The entry below gives a single TCR beta chain sequence along with its context. Its antigen is currently unknown. The source of the sample is a study of T-cell memory formation after mild COVID-19. Whole-study results and caveats: Among contracting clones, CD4+ were mainly CM/EM and CD8+ enriched in EMRA.

The length of the CDR3 is 16 residues. Each CDR3 protein is one row after TCRdb ran MiXCR on the 5' RACE reads. This sample has roughly 80,000 distinct CDR3 sequences, with approximately 15% found just once. Sequenced input: PBMCs or a T cell subset sorted from them (not recorded which). This receptor was obtained from an adult woman who had mild COVID-19 (a few samples of this study predate the infection). Cell type and time point are not known. The chain links TRBV21-1 to TRBJ2-3. TRBV21-1 is tagged as a pseudogene. CDR3 sequence reads: CASSKAGRIYTDTQYF. The CDR3 DNA follows: TGTGCCAGCAGCAAAGCTGGACGGATATACACAGATACGCAGTATTTT.